Listed below are T cell receptor beta chains from one sample, sequenced in a study of blood T cell repertoires in COVID-19. The assay was immunoSEQ multiplex PCR, and TCRdb's table has in-frame clones only and misses some. Of approximately 200,000 clones listed, 65% to 90% are singletons. Sequencing was carried out using peripheral blood. These receptors were taken from a woman in her forties or fifties with acute or convalescent COVID-19. Each CDR3 is given with its conserved first and last residue. The order of the fields is CDR3 length, V gene, clone size, J gene, D gene, CDR3 DNA, CDR3 protein. The D gene is left open where the match is weak. Size is omitted from some rows. Given values are once, few, many or a class for expanded clones.

len: 14; v_gene: TRBV9; abundance: -; j_gene: TRBJ2-4; d_gene: -; CDR3nt: TGTGCCAGCAGCGTAGGGGGCGGGGCGACGGTTCAGTACTTC; CDR3aa: CASSVGGGATVQYF
len: 16; v_gene: TRBV15; abundance: -; j_gene: TRBJ2-3; d_gene: -; CDR3nt: TGTGCCACCAGCAGAGAAGGCGCGGGAAGCACAGATACGCAGTATTTT; CDR3aa: CATSREGAGSTDTQYF
len: 13; v_gene: TRBV4-1; abundance: -; j_gene: TRBJ1-5; d_gene: -; CDR3nt: TGCGCCAGCAGCCTGGGGGGGGATCAGCCCCAGCATTTT; CDR3aa: CASSLGGDQPQHF
len: 13; v_gene: TRBV5-4; abundance: -; j_gene: TRBJ2-1; d_gene: -; CDR3nt: TGTGCCAGCAGCTTGCCCGGGGGCAATGAGCAGTTCTTC; CDR3aa: CASSLPGGNEQFF
len: 13; v_gene: TRBV28; abundance: -; j_gene: TRBJ2-7; d_gene: -; CDR3nt: TGTGCCGCGAATCGACAGGACTCCTACGAGCAGTACTTC; CDR3aa: CAANRQDSYEQYF
len: 16; v_gene: TRBV10-3; abundance: -; j_gene: TRBJ1-1; d_gene: -; CDR3nt: TGTGCCATCAATAGGGGGTCAGGGAGTCAGAACACTGAAGCTTTCTTT; CDR3aa: CAINRGSGSQNTEAFF
len: 13; v_gene: TRBV6-6; abundance: -; j_gene: TRBJ1-2; d_gene: -; CDR3nt: TGTGCCAGCAGTGAGCAGGGGACCTATGGCTACACCTTC; CDR3aa: CASSEQGTYGYTF
len: 16; v_gene: TRBV30; abundance: few; j_gene: TRBJ1-5; d_gene: TRBD1; CDR3nt: TGTGCTTGCGGACAGGGGGAATCTTATAGCAATCAGCCCCAGCATTTT; CDR3aa: CACGQGESYSNQPQHF
len: 14; v_gene: TRBV28; abundance: -; j_gene: TRBJ2-5; d_gene: TRBD1; CDR3nt: TGTGCCAGCAGTGAAACAGGGGGTGGGGAGACCCAGTACTTC; CDR3aa: CASSETGGGETQYF
len: 17; v_gene: TRBV21-1; abundance: few; j_gene: TRBJ1-2; d_gene: -; CDR3nt: TGTGCCAGCAGCAAAGGGGCAGGGGAGGGAAAATCGCGTGGCTACACCTTC; CDR3aa: CASSKGAGEGKSRGYTF
len: 13; v_gene: TRBV29-1; abundance: -; j_gene: TRBJ1-1; d_gene: TRBD1; CDR3nt: TGCAGCTGCGCGACAGGGGCAGGGACTGAAGCTTTCTTT; CDR3aa: CSCATGAGTEAFF
len: 13; v_gene: TRBV20-1; abundance: -; j_gene: TRBJ2-1; d_gene: -; CDR3nt: TGCAGTGCTAGTAGGGGATCCTACAATGAGCAGTTCTTC; CDR3aa: CSASRGSYNEQFF
len: 16; v_gene: TRBV9; abundance: -; j_gene: TRBJ1-3; d_gene: TRBD1; CDR3nt: TGTGCCAGCAGTGCGGGACAGGGCCTCTCTGGAAACACCATATATTTT; CDR3aa: CASSAGQGLSGNTIYF
len: 14; v_gene: TRBV30; abundance: -; j_gene: TRBJ1-4; d_gene: TRBD1; CDR3nt: TGTGCCTTGAACCTTGGACAGGGAGTTGAAAAACTGTTTTTT; CDR3aa: CALNLGQGVEKLFF
len: 16; v_gene: TRBV3-1/TRBV3-2; abundance: few; j_gene: TRBJ1-3; d_gene: -; CDR3nt: TGTGCCAGCAGCCAAGATCGGGGGGGCCACGGAAACACCATATATTTT; CDR3aa: CASSQDRGGHGNTIYF
len: 17; v_gene: TRBV9; abundance: -; j_gene: TRBJ1-3; d_gene: -; CDR3nt: TGTGCCAGCAGCGTAGATGTAGGGGTTGGAACTGGAAACACCATATATTTT; CDR3aa: CASSVDVGVGTGNTIYF
len: 16; v_gene: TRBV7-9; abundance: many; j_gene: TRBJ2-1; d_gene: TRBD2; CDR3nt: TGTGCCAGCAGCCTTATCTCGGGACTAGATTACAATGAGCAGTTCTTC; CDR3aa: CASSLISGLDYNEQFF
len: 15; v_gene: TRBV5-1; abundance: once; j_gene: TRBJ1-5; d_gene: TRBD1; CDR3nt: TGCGCCAGCAGCCTGACAGGGGGAGGGAATCAGCCCCAGCATTTT; CDR3aa: CASSLTGGGNQPQHF
len: 13; v_gene: TRBV6-5; abundance: -; j_gene: TRBJ1-2; d_gene: TRBD1; CDR3nt: TGTGCCAGCAGTAGGGACAGCAACTATGGCTACACCTTC; CDR3aa: CASSRDSNYGYTF
len: 17; v_gene: TRBV3-1/TRBV3-2; abundance: -; j_gene: TRBJ2-1; d_gene: TRBD2; CDR3nt: TGTGCCAGCAGCCCAGGGACTAGCGGGGGAAGGTACAATGAGCAGTTCTTC; CDR3aa: CASSPGTSGGRYNEQFF
len: 15; v_gene: TRBV3-1/TRBV3-2; abundance: -; j_gene: TRBJ2-1; d_gene: TRBD2; CDR3nt: TGTGCCAGCAGCCAAATCGGGCCCCGGGAGGGTGAGCAGTTCTTC; CDR3aa: CASSQIGPREGEQFF
len: 14; v_gene: TRBV29-1; abundance: -; j_gene: TRBJ1-4; d_gene: -; CDR3nt: TGCAGCGTTGAAGCCGGCCTAAGGGGCGAAAAACTGTTTTTT; CDR3aa: CSVEAGLRGEKLFF
len: 15; v_gene: TRBV6-6; abundance: -; j_gene: TRBJ1-2; d_gene: -; CDR3nt: TGTGCCAGCAGATCCAGGACAGCTACTAACTATGGCTACACCTTC; CDR3aa: CASRSRTATNYGYTF
len: 15; v_gene: TRBV4-1; abundance: -; j_gene: TRBJ1-5; d_gene: -; CDR3nt: TGCGCCAGCAGCCAAGGGAGCTTAGGCAATCAGCCCCAGCATTTT; CDR3aa: CASSQGSLGNQPQHF
len: 15; v_gene: TRBV4-3; abundance: -; j_gene: TRBJ2-7; d_gene: -; CDR3nt: TGCGCCAGCAGCCCTGCGCTGGGGTTCGGAGGAGAGCAGTACTTC; CDR3aa: CASSPALGFGGEQYF
len: 15; v_gene: TRBV11-3; abundance: once; j_gene: TRBJ2-1; d_gene: -; CDR3nt: TGTGCCAGCAGCTTAGTATCGGGAGCTATCAATGAGCAGTTCTTC; CDR3aa: CASSLVSGAINEQFF
len: 15; v_gene: TRBV30; abundance: -; j_gene: TRBJ2-1; d_gene: TRBD2; CDR3nt: TGTGCCTGGAGTGTCCGGCGGGGGGGGCTGTCTGAGCAGTTCTTC; CDR3aa: CAWSVRRGGLSEQFF
len: 14; v_gene: TRBV5-4; abundance: -; j_gene: TRBJ2-7; d_gene: -; CDR3nt: TGTGCCAGCAGTCACTTGGTAGGGGAAGGCGAGCAGTACTTC; CDR3aa: CASSHLVGEGEQYF
len: 16; v_gene: TRBV9; abundance: -; j_gene: TRBJ2-3; d_gene: TRBD2; CDR3nt: TGTGCCAGCAGCTCGATGACTAGCGGGGGCACAGATACGCAGTATTTT; CDR3aa: CASSSMTSGGTDTQYF
len: 17; v_gene: TRBV27; abundance: many; j_gene: TRBJ1-1; d_gene: -; CDR3nt: TGTGCCAGCAGTTTTCCCGGACAGTTCCTGATGAACACTGAAGCTTTCTTT; CDR3aa: CASSFPGQFLMNTEAFF
len: 14; v_gene: TRBV5-1; abundance: -; j_gene: TRBJ2-3; d_gene: -; CDR3nt: TGCGCCAGCAGCTTGGCAGGGATGCCAGATACGCAGTATTTT; CDR3aa: CASSLAGMPDTQYF
len: 16; v_gene: TRBV10-1; abundance: few; j_gene: TRBJ2-7; d_gene: TRBD1; CDR3nt: TGCGCCAGCAGTGTAGGCCCCGGGACAGGGTTCTACGAGCAGTACTTC; CDR3aa: CASSVGPGTGFYEQYF
len: 13; v_gene: TRBV27; abundance: few; j_gene: TRBJ2-7; d_gene: -; CDR3nt: TGTGCCAGCAGTTTGTTTCGAGGAGGGGAGCAGTACTTC; CDR3aa: CASSLFRGGEQYF
len: 13; v_gene: TRBV30; abundance: few; j_gene: TRBJ1-4; d_gene: -; CDR3nt: TGTGCCTGGAGTGTACGGGACAATGAGCCGCTGTTTTTT; CDR3aa: CAWSVRDNEPLFF
len: 12; v_gene: TRBV6-6; abundance: once; j_gene: TRBJ2-7; d_gene: -; CDR3nt: TGTGCCAGCAGTTACCGGGGTCCCGAGCAGTACTTC; CDR3aa: CASSYRGPEQYF
len: 15; v_gene: TRBV7-2; abundance: once; j_gene: TRBJ1-6; d_gene: -; CDR3nt: TGTGCCAGCAGCTTAGTTAATCAGGGGAATTCACCCCTCCACTTT; CDR3aa: CASSLVNQGNSPLHF
len: 14; v_gene: TRBV27; abundance: -; j_gene: TRBJ2-7; d_gene: TRBD1; CDR3nt: TGTGCCAGCAGCTCCCGGACAGGTGGCAGCGAGCAGTACTTC; CDR3aa: CASSSRTGGSEQYF
len: 14; v_gene: TRBV29-1; abundance: -; j_gene: TRBJ1-2; d_gene: -; CDR3nt: TGCAGCGTTGAACCCCTCCCAGGCAACTATGGCTACACCTTC; CDR3aa: CSVEPLPGNYGYTF
len: 15; v_gene: TRBV6-4; abundance: -; j_gene: TRBJ2-7; d_gene: TRBD1; CDR3nt: TGTGCCAGCAGTGACTCGTTCAGGGGGCCTTACGAGCAGTACTTC; CDR3aa: CASSDSFRGPYEQYF
len: 15; v_gene: TRBV10-3; abundance: -; j_gene: TRBJ2-3; d_gene: TRBD2; CDR3nt: TGTGCCATCAGTGAATCTAGCGGGAGCGCAGATACGCAGTATTTT; CDR3aa: CAISESSGSADTQYF
len: 13; v_gene: TRBV18; abundance: -; j_gene: TRBJ2-7; d_gene: TRBD2; CDR3nt: TGTGCCAGCTCAGGGGGGGTCTCCTACGAGCAGTACTTC; CDR3aa: CASSGGVSYEQYF
len: 14; v_gene: TRBV28; abundance: -; j_gene: TRBJ1-3; d_gene: -; CDR3nt: TGTGCCAGCAGTTTTGGAGGACCTGGAAACACCATATATTTT; CDR3aa: CASSFGGPGNTIYF
len: 14; v_gene: TRBV3-1/TRBV3-2; abundance: -; j_gene: TRBJ1-6; d_gene: -; CDR3nt: TGTGCCAGCAGCCACCGGGACTCCAATTCACCCCTCCACTTT; CDR3aa: CASSHRDSNSPLHF
len: 15; v_gene: TRBV7-2; abundance: -; j_gene: TRBJ1-1; d_gene: -; CDR3nt: TGTGCCAGCAGCTTAAGAGTTGTGAGTAACACTGAAGCTTTCTTT; CDR3aa: CASSLRVVSNTEAFF
len: 12; v_gene: TRBV28; abundance: -; j_gene: TRBJ2-7; d_gene: TRBD1; CDR3nt: TGTGCCAGCGGCCGCCTCAGGGGGCAGCAGTACTTC; CDR3aa: CASGRLRGQQYF
len: 14; v_gene: TRBV3-1/TRBV3-2; abundance: -; j_gene: TRBJ1-2; d_gene: TRBD1; CDR3nt: TGTGCCAGCAGCCAACAGGGACAGCCATATGGCTACACCTTC; CDR3aa: CASSQQGQPYGYTF
len: 15; v_gene: TRBV28; abundance: -; j_gene: TRBJ2-7; d_gene: TRBD1; CDR3nt: TGTGCCAGCAGTTCCTCAGGGGGCGACCGAGGAGAGCAGTACTTC; CDR3aa: CASSSSGGDRGEQYF
len: 13; v_gene: TRBV30; abundance: once; j_gene: TRBJ1-2; d_gene: -; CDR3nt: TGTGCCTGGAGTCCACAGGGAGGGTTTGGCTACACCTTC; CDR3aa: CAWSPQGGFGYTF
len: 17; v_gene: TRBV4-3; abundance: -; j_gene: TRBJ2-5; d_gene: -; CDR3nt: TGCGCCAGCAGCCAAGTGCCCCGGGGATTGGGTAAAGAGACCCAGTACTTC; CDR3aa: CASSQVPRGLGKETQYF